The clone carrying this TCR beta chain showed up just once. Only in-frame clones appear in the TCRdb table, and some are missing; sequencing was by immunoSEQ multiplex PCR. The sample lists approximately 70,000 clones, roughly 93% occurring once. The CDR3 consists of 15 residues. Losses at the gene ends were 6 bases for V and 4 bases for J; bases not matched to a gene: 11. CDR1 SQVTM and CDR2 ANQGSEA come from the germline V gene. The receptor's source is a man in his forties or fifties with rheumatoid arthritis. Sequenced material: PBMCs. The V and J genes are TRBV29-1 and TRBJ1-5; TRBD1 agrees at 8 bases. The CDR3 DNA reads TGCAGCGTATCGACCGGGACAGGAGGGAATCAGCCCCAGCATTTT. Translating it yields CSVSTGTGGNQPQHF.